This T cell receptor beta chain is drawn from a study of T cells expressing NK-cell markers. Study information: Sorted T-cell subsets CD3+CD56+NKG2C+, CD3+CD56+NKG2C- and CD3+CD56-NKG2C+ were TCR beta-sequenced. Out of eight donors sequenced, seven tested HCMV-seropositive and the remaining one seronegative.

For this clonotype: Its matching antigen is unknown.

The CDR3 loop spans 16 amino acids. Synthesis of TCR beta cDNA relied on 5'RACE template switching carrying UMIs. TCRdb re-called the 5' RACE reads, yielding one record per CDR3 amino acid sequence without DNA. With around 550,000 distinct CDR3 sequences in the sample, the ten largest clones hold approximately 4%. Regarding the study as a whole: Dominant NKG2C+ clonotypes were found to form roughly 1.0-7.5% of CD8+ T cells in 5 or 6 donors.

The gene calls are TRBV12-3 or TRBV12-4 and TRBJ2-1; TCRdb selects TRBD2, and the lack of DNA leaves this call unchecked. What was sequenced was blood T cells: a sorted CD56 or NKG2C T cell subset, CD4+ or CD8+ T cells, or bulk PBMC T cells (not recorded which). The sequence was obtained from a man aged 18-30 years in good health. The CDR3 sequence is CASSLKLAGAIDEQFF.